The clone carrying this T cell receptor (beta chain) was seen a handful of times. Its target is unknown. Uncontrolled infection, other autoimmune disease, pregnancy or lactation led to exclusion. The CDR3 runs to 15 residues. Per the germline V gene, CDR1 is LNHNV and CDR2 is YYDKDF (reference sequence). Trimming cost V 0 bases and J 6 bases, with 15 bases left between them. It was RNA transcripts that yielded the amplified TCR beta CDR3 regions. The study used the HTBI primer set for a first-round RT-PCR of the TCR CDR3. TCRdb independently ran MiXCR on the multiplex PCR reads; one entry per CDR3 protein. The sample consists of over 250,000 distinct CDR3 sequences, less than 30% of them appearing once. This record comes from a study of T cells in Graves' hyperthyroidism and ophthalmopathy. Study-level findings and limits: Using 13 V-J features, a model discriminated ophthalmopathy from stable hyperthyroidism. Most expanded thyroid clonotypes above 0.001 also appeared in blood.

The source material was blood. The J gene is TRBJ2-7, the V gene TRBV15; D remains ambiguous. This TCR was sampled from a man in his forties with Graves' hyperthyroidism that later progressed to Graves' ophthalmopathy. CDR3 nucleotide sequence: TGTGCCACCAGCAGAGACGTGGACCAGGTTCGCGAGCAGTACTTC. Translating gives CATSRDVDQVREQYF.